This T cell receptor (beta chain) was recovered during a study of blood T cell repertoires in COVID-19. In the study overall: T cells, B-cell-depleted T cells, or PBMCs provided the cDNA or gDNA that served as material.

Methods used by the authors: Using reference gene primer amplification, nucleated cell counts were estimated. This table comes from immunoSEQ multiplex PCR, and its TCRdb copy is limited to in-frame clones, with some not included. The V and J calls and clone size are taken from that table; D and trimming were inferred from the DNA. The sample records some 290,000 clones, approximately 87% being singletons. Germline V gene sequence: CDR1 SGHRS, CDR2 YFSETQ. The CDR3 is 15 amino acids. V shed 4 bases, J shed 3 bases, and the junction held 6 bases outside the gene matches. This receptor was taken from a woman under 40 with COVID-19, enrolled during active disease. This chain uses TRBV5-1 with TRBJ1-4; 7 bases agree with TRBD1. The sequenced sample was peripheral blood. CDR3 coding DNA: TGCGCCAGCAGCAAAGGGGACAGATCTAATGAAAAACTGTTTTTT. Protein sequence: CASSKGDRSNEKLFF.